This passage covers 16 T cell receptor beta chains from one sample sequenced in a study of T cells after somatic rescue of genetic block. Profiled with immunoSEQ multiplex PCR; TCRdb holds only in-frame clones, not every one. The table lists about 72,000 clones, around 90% of them singletons, with 2.5% to 3% in the top ten. The specimen sequenced was peripheral blood mononuclear cells (PBMCs). These receptors came from a man aged 30-40 years.

This clone was detected only once. The chain employs TRBV6-5 and TRBJ1-3; D is unresolved. Germline V gene lookup returns CDR1 MNHEY and CDR2 SVGAGI. This CDR3 comprises 13 residues. V was clipped by 5 bases and J by 5 bases, with 10 bases between them. For the CDR3, the DNA is TGTGCCAGCAGTAGCCGAGGTAGAAACACCATATATTTT. Its translation is CASSSRGRNTIYF.

The genes are TRBV18 and TRBJ1-1, with D maybe TRBD1 (6 bases). Deletions cut 3 bases from V and 5 bases from J, with 13 bases between. The CDR3 consists of 14 residues. The germline gives CDR1 KGHSH, CDR2 LQKENI. In DNA, the CDR3 is TGTGCCAGCTCACCGGAAGGGGGGGATACTGAAGCTTTCTTT. It yields the protein CASSPEGGDTEAFF.

This chain links TRBV5-3 with TRBJ2-5, with a tentative D call TRBD1 (5 bases). TRBV5-3 carries the ORF label, with uncertain function. Trimming shortened V by 2 bases and J by 5 bases, and 22 bases separated the two germline ends. The CDR3 covers 17 residues. The DNA for the CDR3 is TGTGCCAGAAGCTTTTTTAAGGGGATTATCAGTGGGGAGACCCAGTACTTC. Its protein product is CARSFFKGIISGETQYF.

V usage is TRBV7-8 and J usage is TRBJ2-7, with 10 bases matching TRBD2. CDR3 length: 16 residues. CDR1 SGHVS and CDR2 FQNEAQ come from the germline V gene. The V and J ends lost 5 bases and 7 bases, in that order; junction bases with no gene match: 14. The DNA for the CDR3 is TGTGCCAGCAGCGCCCGTCCCGGGACTAGCGCCTGGGAGCAGTACTTC. It yields the protein CASSARPGTSAWEQYF.

This clone was seen a single time. The chain carries TRBV6-5 and TRBJ1-5, with TRBD1 as a possible D gene (5 bases). The CDR3 is made up of 15 amino acids. The V end lost 4 bases, the J end lost 2 bases, and 12 bases lay between the germline ends. CDR1 MNHEY and CDR2 SVGAGI come from the germline V gene. Here the CDR3 DNA reads TGTGCCAGCAGTTTCACCCCGACAGGCAATCAGCCCCAGCATTTT. Translation gives CASSFTPTGNQPQHF.

The CDR3 DNA reads TGTGCCAGCAGCTGGGGGGACAGAATCTCAGATACGCAGTATTTT. Translated: CASSWGDRISDTQYF. V gene TRBV5-5 combines with J gene TRBJ2-3; tentatively, D is TRBD1 (7 bases). Germline V gene sequence: CDR1 SGHKS, CDR2 YYEKEE (reference sequence). Trimming stripped 3 bases from V and 4 bases from J, with 15 bases between. This CDR3 region has 15 residues.

This chain joins TRBV7-8 and TRBJ1-4; 11 positions match TRBD1. This CDR3 contains 17 residues. After removal of 3 bases from V and 3 bases from J, the junction contained 6 bases not matched to a gene. Germline CDR1 is SGHVS and CDR2 is FQNEAQ. Here the CDR3 reads CASSFVDRGPANEKLFF. CDR3 sequence (DNA): TGTGCCAGCAGCTTCGTGGACAGGGGGCCGGCTAATGAAAAACTGTTTTTT.

J is TRBJ2-1 and V is TRBV14, with 9 nucleotides matching TRBD1. CDR1 is SGHDN and CDR2 is FVKESK in the germline V gene. The CDR3 sequence is 15 residues long. After removal of 1 base from V and 8 bases from J, the junction contained 6 bases not matched to a gene. As DNA, the CDR3 is TGTGCCAGCAGCCAAGTGGGGGGACAGGGCTATGAGCAGTTCTTC. Its protein is CASSQVGGQGYEQFF.

The V and J genes are TRBV9 and TRBJ2-5; 10 bases are shared with TRBD2. The J segment lost 5 bases and the V segment lost 0 bases, leaving 13 bases of the junction unmatched. Germline V gene data show CDR1 as SGDLS and CDR2 as YYNGEE. The CDR3 sequence is 18 residues long. The CDR3 nucleotides are TGTGCCAGCAGCGTAGGAGTGGGTAGCGGGGGGCCGGGCGAGACCCAGTACTTC. This encodes CASSVGVGSGGPGETQYF.

The genes are TRBV7-2 and TRBJ2-7; 9 bases are shared with TRBD1. The CDR3 has 16 amino acids. CDR1 and CDR2 (germline): SGHTA, FQGNSA. J was trimmed by 1 base and V by 2 bases; bases with no gene match: 6. CDR3 coding DNA: TGTGCCAGCAGCTTAAACGGGGGACAGGGTTCCTACGAGCAGTACTTC. This translates into CASSLNGGQGSYEQYF. The complete variable domain, with remaining parts taken from reference TRBV7-2 and TRBJ2-7, reads GAGVSQSPSNKVTEKGKDVELRCDPISGHTALYWYRQSLGQGLEFLIYFQGNSAPDKSGLPSDRFSAERTGGSVSTLTIQRTQQEDSAVYLCASSLNGGQGSYEQYFGPGTRLTVT.

Concerning this clone: One end of the junction is discordant with germline, which a read error may explain. The CDR3 DNA is TGTGCCAGCTCACCCAACAGGGAAAATCAGGCCCAGCATTTT. Translated, it gives CASSPNRENQAQHF. This chain uses TRBV18 with TRBJ1-5; a possible D gene is TRBD1 (6 bases). The CDR3 extends over 14 amino acids. From germline, CDR1 is KGHSH and CDR2 LQKENI.

DNA of the CDR3: TGCGCCAGCAGCCAAACCGGGACGGCCCTCTCTGGGGCCAACGTCCTGACTTTC. The encoded protein is CASSQTGTALSGANVLTF. This chain links TRBV4-1 with TRBJ2-6, with D perhaps assigned TRBD1 or TRBD2 (5 bases each). The ends were cut back, 2 bases at V and 0 bases at J, with 14 bases in the middle. The germline V gene has CDR1 MGHRA and CDR2 YSYEKL. The CDR3 is made up of 18 amino acids.

The chain couples TRBV2 to TRBJ2-7, with 8 bases matching TRBD2. V gave up 3 bases and J gave up 4 bases; unmatched junction bases: 2. There are 13 residues in the CDR3. From germline, CDR1 is SNHLY and CDR2 FYNNEI. DNA for the CDR3: TGTGCCAGCAGTGAGGAGCGGGAGTACGAGCAGTACTTC. Translation gives CASSEEREYEQYF.

The chain couples TRBV28 to TRBJ1-4, with 11 bases fitting TRBD1. Trimming removed 6 bases from V and 2 bases from J; junction bases left unmatched: 2. CDR1 is MDHEN, CDR2 SYDVKM, per germline. CDR3 length: 15 residues. The CDR3 sequence: CASSRDRGTNEKLFF. The CDR3 DNA reads as TGTGCCAGCAGCCGGGACAGGGGGACTAATGAAAAACTGTTTTTT.

The chain recombines TRBV19 with TRBJ2-3; 10 bases map to TRBD1. The J segment lost 10 bases and the V segment lost 4 bases, leaving 14 bases of the junction unmatched. The CDR3 contains 16 residues. In germline, CDR1 is LNHDA, CDR2 SQIVND (reference sequence). CDR3 DNA: TGTGCCAGTAGTACGGGACAGGGGCTAACCTTGACCGCGCAGTATTTT. As protein: CASSTGQGLTLTAQYF.

The V gene is TRBV6-1, the J gene TRBJ2-7; 9 positions agree with TRBD1. Germline values: CDR1 MNHNS, CDR2 SASEGT. Unmatched junction bases numbered 5, after V lost 6 bases and J lost 2 bases. The CDR3 has 14 residues. The CDR3 is CASSEDRGAYEQYF. The DNA for the CDR3 is TGTGCCAGCAGCGAGGACAGGGGAGCCTACGAGCAGTACTTC.